Shown below are 15 T cell receptor beta chains from a single sample sequenced in a study of beta chain features in type 1 diabetes. Sequencing targeted expressed TCRB transcripts, as all isolated RNA had been reverse transcribed. Repertoires were generated with immunoSEQ multiplex PCR, while TCRdb's copy carries only in-frame clones and drops some. The table shows about 240,000 clones, with over 11% occurring only once. Overall study results and limits: Across all four CD4+ subsets, people with type 1 diabetes showed modestly shorter TCRB CDR3s.

For these receptors, no antigen is known. Material: naive CD4+ T cells from blood. The receptors shown here come from a man aged 25-45 years with type 1 diabetes.

The chain combines TRBV5-4 with TRBJ2-1; maybe TRBD1 (6 bases). This CDR3 has 15 residues. The germline V gene encodes CDR1 SGHNT and CDR2 YYREEE (reference sequence). Trimming cost V 0 bases and J 2 bases, with 9 bases left between them. The DNA for the CDR3 is TGTGCCAGCAGCTTGGTTCAGGGGCCCTACAATGAGCAGTTCTTC. It is translated as CASSLVQGPYNEQFF. Looking up the rest from reference TRBV5-4 and TRBJ2-1 gives the full variable domain: ETGVTQSPTHLIKTRGQQVTLRCSSQSGHNTVSWYQQALGQGPQFIFQYYREEENGRGNFPPRFSGLQFPNYSSELNVNALELDDSALYLCASSLVQGPYNEQFFGPGTRLTVL.

The chain has TRBV7-9 and TRBJ1-3; no firm D call. The germline V and J ends were trimmed by 10 bases and 7 bases, with 11 bases remaining between them. The CDR3 has 11 amino acids. Per germline, CDR1 SEHNR and CDR2 FQNEAQ (reference sequence). The CDR3 bases are TGTGCCACCCTATCTGTGAACACCATATATTTT. As protein: CATLSVNTIYF.

This clone was found a few times. The rearrangement joins TRBV7-2 to TRBJ1-5; TRBD1 is a possible D gene (5 bases). The germline V and J ends were trimmed by 2 bases and 1 base, with 9 bases remaining between them. Germline V gene sequence: CDR1 SGHTA, CDR2 FQGNSA. CDR3 size: 15 residues. CDR3 nucleotide sequence: TGTGCCAGCAGCTTATGGGACTCGAGCAATCAGCCCCAGCATTTT. Its translation is CASSLWDSSNQPQHF.

V gene TRBV6-1 combines with J gene TRBJ1-3; D remains ambiguous. Germline-derived CDR1 and CDR2 are MNHNS and SASEGT. V was shortened by 6 bases and J by 0 bases, with 3 bases between the two germline ends. CDR3 size: 12 residues. The DNA of the CDR3 is TGTGCCAGCAGGGCCTCTGGAAACACCATATATTTT. Its translation is CASRASGNTIYF.

This clone has more than one count but fewer than ten. The chain links TRBV29-1 to TRBJ1-1, with 8 bases identical to TRBD1. Germline values: CDR1 SQVTM, CDR2 ANQGSEA. Trimming at V came to 6 bases and at J to 3 bases, leaving 9 bases not matched to a gene. There are 14 residues in the CDR3. The DNA of the CDR3 is TGCAGCGTCCGAGCGACAGGGGATTACACTGAAGCTTTCTTT. Protein: CSVRATGDYTEAFF.

This clone was detected a few times. The V and J genes are TRBV6-1 and TRBJ1-1; D is perhaps TRBD1 (6 bases). V shed 7 bases and J shed 4 bases, with 19 bases lying between them. Germline V gene sequence: CDR1 MNHNS, CDR2 SASEGT. This CDR3 is 15 amino acids long. The CDR3 DNA follows: TGTGCCAGCACCCGAGGGGACAATTGGAGCACTGAAGCTTTCTTT. It encodes CASTRGDNWSTEAFF.

This clone was detected only a few times. The V and J genes are TRBV18 and TRBJ2-7; D gene ambiguous. The V end lost 3 bases, the J end lost 3 bases, and 15 bases lay between the germline ends. The CDR3 length is 15 residues. CDR1 and CDR2 from the germline V gene are KGHSH and LQKENI. Here the CDR3 reads CASSPGPPAFYEQYF. CDR3 nucleotides: TGTGCCAGCTCACCGGGCCCGCCAGCCTTCTACGAGCAGTACTTC.

This rearrangement joins TRBV19 to TRBJ1-2, with 8 nucleotides matching TRBD1. Looked up from germline, CDR1 is LNHDA and CDR2 is SQIVND (reference sequence). The V segment lost 5 bases and the J segment 2 bases; nucleotides outside the gene matches: 4. The CDR3 length is 14 residues. CDR3: CASSARQGNYGYTF. The CDR3 DNA follows: TGTGCCAGTAGTGCGAGACAGGGGAACTATGGCTACACCTTC.

This sequence joins TRBV6-1 and TRBJ2-3, with 9 nucleotides matching TRBD1. Trimming at V came to 3 bases and at J to 9 bases, leaving 13 bases not matched to a gene. Germline V gene lookup returns CDR1 MNHNS and CDR2 SASEGT. There are 16 residues in the CDR3. In DNA form, the CDR3 reads TGTGCCAGCAGTGACAACAGGGGGCGAGCGGATGTCACGCAGTATTTT. Translating it yields CASSDNRGRADVTQYF.

This chain links TRBV15 with TRBJ2-6; no reliable D call. There are 16 residues in the CDR3. Looked up from germline, CDR1 is LNHNV and CDR2 is YYDKDF (reference sequence). V was clipped by 4 bases and J by 0 bases, with 10 bases between them. The CDR3, as DNA: TGTGCCACCAGCACGATATTTAGCTCTGGGGCCAACGTCCTGACTTTC. This gives the protein CATSTIFSSGANVLTF.

The gene calls are TRBV4-2 and TRBJ2-7; 13 nucleotides align to TRBD2. This CDR3 is 16 amino acids long. The germline gives CDR1 LGHNA, CDR2 YNFKEQ. V shed 4 bases, J shed 6 bases, and the junction held 9 bases outside the gene matches. The CDR3 is CASSPAELAGGGEQYF. DNA for the CDR3: TGTGCCAGCAGCCCCGCCGAACTAGCGGGAGGGGGCGAGCAGTACTTC.

Here the CDR3 reads CATSRDQDYYNEQFF. The CDR3 bases are TGTGCCACCAGCAGAGATCAGGACTACTACAATGAGCAGTTCTTC. The chain uses TRBV15 and TRBJ2-1, with D tentatively TRBD2 (6 bases). Germline lookup yields CDR1 LNHNV and CDR2 YYDKDF (reference sequence). The V end lost 0 bases, the J end lost 3 bases, and 9 bases lay between the germline ends. The CDR3 contains 15 residues.

V is TRBV27 and J is TRBJ1-4; 9 positions agree with TRBD1. With V trimmed by 3 bases and J by 7 bases, 9 bases remained unmatched. The germline CDR1 and CDR2 sequences are MNHEY and SMNVEV (reference sequence). There are 16 residues in the CDR3. As DNA, the CDR3 is TGTGCCAGCAGTTTCGAACCCGGGACAGGGATTGAAAAACTGTTTTTT. It translates to CASSFEPGTGIEKLFF.

The V and J genes are TRBV11-2 and TRBJ2-3, with 9 bases aligning to TRBD1. The V segment lost 5 bases and the J segment 2 bases; nucleotides outside the gene matches: 8. CDR3 length: 16 residues. In germline, CDR1 is SGHAT, CDR2 FQNNGV. The CDR3 sequence: CASSPGDRVFTDTQYF. CDR3 nucleotides: TGTGCCAGCAGCCCAGGGGACAGGGTATTCACAGATACGCAGTATTTT.

With regard to this clone: The same CDR3 also results from other DNA sequences found in this sample. The rearrangement links TRBV13 to TRBJ2-7, with 8 bases lining up with TRBD2. V trimming: 8 bases; J trimming: 1 base; junction bases outside the gene matches: 7. Germline CDR1 PRHDT, CDR2 FYEKMQ (reference sequence). The CDR3 has 14 amino acids. The chain's CDR3 is CASRRLAGSYEQYF. The CDR3 nucleotides read TGTGCCAGCCGGCGGCTAGCGGGTTCCTACGAGCAGTACTTC.